This T cell receptor (beta chain) was sequenced for a study of cytomegalovirus exposure and HLA in healthy donors. Study-level information: The use of the same platform for the approximately 110 validation repertoires and the approximately 690 first-cohort repertoires was reported by a later analysis. Notes on the study in general: In vitro testing confirmed a few CMV-associated chains as specific for CMV antigens. The listing of 150 to 200 TCR beta chains classed them as cytomegalovirus-associated. Rarity characterized most TCR sequences, yet some public TCRs appeared in many donors.

The data were produced by immunoSEQ multiplex PCR, yet TCRdb's version contains in-frame clones alone and is incomplete. The table records roughly 200,000 clones, 80% to 85% of them present only once. Trimming took 2 bases from V and 0 from J, leaving 4 bases between them. CDR3 size: 13 residues. The germline gives CDR1 SEHNR, CDR2 FQNEAQ (reference sequence). Note on this clone: Its antigen is not identified.

This TCR was recovered from a woman in her twenties or thirties in good health and CMV-seronegative. The sequenced material came from PBMCs. The chain couples TRBV7-9 to TRBJ1-1; D unresolved. Here the CDR3 reads CASSLQMNTEAFF. In DNA, the CDR3 is TGTGCCAGCAGCTTACAGATGAACACTGAAGCTTTCTTT.